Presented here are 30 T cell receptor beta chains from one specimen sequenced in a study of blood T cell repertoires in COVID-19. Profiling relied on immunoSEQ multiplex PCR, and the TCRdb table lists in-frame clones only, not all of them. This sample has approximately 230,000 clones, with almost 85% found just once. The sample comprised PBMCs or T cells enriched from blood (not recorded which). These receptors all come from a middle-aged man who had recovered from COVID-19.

The CDR3 here is CASSVTAEGPQHF. In DNA, the CDR3 is TGTGCCAGCAGTGTCACGGCTGAGGGGCCCCAGCATTTT. This chain uses TRBV12-3 or TRBV12-4 with TRBJ1-5; the D is unclear. Trimming took 5 bases from V and 9 from J, leaving 14 bases between them. CDR3 length: 13 residues.

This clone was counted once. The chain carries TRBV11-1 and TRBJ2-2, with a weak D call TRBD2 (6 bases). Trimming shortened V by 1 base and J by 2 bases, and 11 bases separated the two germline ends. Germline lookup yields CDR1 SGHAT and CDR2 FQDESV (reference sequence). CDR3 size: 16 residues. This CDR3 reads CASSLVAGINTGELFF. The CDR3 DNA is TGTGCCAGCAGCTTAGTGGCGGGAATTAACACCGGGGAGCTGTTTTTT.

The DNA for the CDR3 is TGTGCCAGCGGGGGGGGGACCTACGAGCAGTACTTC. Protein: CASGGGTYEQYF. The chain employs TRBV28 and TRBJ2-7; 7 bases agree with TRBD2. This CDR3 is 12 amino acids long. Germline trimming cut 8 bases from V and 2 bases from J; bases unmatched to any gene: 3. From germline, CDR1 is MDHEN and CDR2 SYDVKM.

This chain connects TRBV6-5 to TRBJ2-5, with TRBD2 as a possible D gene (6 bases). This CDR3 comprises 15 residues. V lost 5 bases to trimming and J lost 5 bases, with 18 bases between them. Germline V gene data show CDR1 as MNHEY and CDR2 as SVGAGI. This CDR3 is CASSLGGVSRETQYF. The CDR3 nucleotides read TGTGCCAGCAGTCTGGGGGGAGTATCTCGGGAGACCCAGTACTTC.

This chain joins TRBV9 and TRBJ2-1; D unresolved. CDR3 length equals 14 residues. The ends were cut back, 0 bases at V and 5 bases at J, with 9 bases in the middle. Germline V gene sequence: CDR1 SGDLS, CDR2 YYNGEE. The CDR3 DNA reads TGTGCCAGCAGCGTAGCTACTACGCACAATGAGCAGTTCTTC. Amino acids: CASSVATTHNEQFF. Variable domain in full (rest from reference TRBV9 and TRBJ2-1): DSGVTQTPKHLITATGQRVTLRCSPRSGDLSVYWYQQSLDQGLQFLIQYYNGEERAKGNILERFSAQQFPDLHSELNLSSLELGDSALYFCASSVATTHNEQFFGPGTRLTVL.

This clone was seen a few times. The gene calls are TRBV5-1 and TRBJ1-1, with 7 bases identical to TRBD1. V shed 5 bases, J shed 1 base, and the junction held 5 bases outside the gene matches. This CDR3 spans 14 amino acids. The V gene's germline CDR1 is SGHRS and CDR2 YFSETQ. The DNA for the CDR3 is TGCGCCAGCAGGATGGGACAGACGAACACTGAAGCTTTCTTT. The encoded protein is CASRMGQTNTEAFF.

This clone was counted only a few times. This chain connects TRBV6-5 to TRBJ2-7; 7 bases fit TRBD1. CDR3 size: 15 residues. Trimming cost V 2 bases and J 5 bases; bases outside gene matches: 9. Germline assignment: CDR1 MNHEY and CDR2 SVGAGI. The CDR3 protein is CASSYGMTGLNEQYF. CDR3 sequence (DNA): TGTGCCAGCAGTTACGGCATGACAGGGTTGAACGAGCAGTACTTC.

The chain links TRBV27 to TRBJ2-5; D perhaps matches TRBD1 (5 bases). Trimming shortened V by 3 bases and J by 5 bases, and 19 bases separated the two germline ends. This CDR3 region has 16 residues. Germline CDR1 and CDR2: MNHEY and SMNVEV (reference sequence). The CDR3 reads CASSFLPKGKRETQYF. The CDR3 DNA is TGTGCCAGCAGTTTCCTTCCAAAGGGGAAACGGGAGACCCAGTACTTC.

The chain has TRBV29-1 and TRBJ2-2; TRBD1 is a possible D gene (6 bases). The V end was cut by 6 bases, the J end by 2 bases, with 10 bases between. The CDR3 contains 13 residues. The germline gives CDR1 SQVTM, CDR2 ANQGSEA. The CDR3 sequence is CSVGHTNTGELFF. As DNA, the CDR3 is TGCAGCGTGGGACACACTAACACCGGGGAGCTGTTTTTT.

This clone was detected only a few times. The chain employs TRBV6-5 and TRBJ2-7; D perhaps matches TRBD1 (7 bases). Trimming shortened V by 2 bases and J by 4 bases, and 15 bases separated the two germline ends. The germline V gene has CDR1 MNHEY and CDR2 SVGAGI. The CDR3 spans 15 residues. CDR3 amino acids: CASSYQGGSSYEQYF. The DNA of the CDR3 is TGTGCCAGCAGTTACCAGGGGGGCAGCTCTTACGAGCAGTACTTC.

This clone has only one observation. The chain's CDR3 is CSATDPGRSTDTQYF. In DNA, the CDR3 is TGCAGTGCTACTGATCCCGGGAGGTCCACAGATACGCAGTATTTT. The V call is TRBV20-1, the J call TRBJ2-3; 7 bases fit TRBD2. The CDR3 has 15 amino acids. The germline V gene has CDR1 DFQATT and CDR2 SNEGSKA (reference sequence). With 4 bases clipped from V and 2 bases from J, the junction kept 9 bases outside the gene matches.

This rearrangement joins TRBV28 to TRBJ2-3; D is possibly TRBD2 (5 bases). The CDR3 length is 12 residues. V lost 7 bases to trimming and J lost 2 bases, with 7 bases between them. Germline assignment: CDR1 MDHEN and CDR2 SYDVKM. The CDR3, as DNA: TGTGCCAGCACGGGGTTCACAGATACGCAGTATTTT. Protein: CASTGFTDTQYF.

In nucleotides, the CDR3 is TGTGCCAGCTACGAGAGGGGGTCAGGCACAGATACGCAGTATTTT. It yields the protein CASYERGSGTDTQYF. The chain is built from TRBV28 and TRBJ2-3, with TRBD1 as a possible D gene (6 bases). V was shortened by 8 bases and J by 1 base, with 16 bases between the two germline ends. The germline V gene has CDR1 MDHEN and CDR2 SYDVKM. The CDR3 extends over 15 amino acids.

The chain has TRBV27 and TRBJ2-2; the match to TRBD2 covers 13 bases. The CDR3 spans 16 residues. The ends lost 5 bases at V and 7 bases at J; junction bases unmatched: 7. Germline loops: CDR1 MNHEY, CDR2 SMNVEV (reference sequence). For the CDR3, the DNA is TGTGCCAGCAGTACACTAGCGGGAGGGCTAGGCGGGGAGCTGTTTTTT. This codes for CASSTLAGGLGGELFF.

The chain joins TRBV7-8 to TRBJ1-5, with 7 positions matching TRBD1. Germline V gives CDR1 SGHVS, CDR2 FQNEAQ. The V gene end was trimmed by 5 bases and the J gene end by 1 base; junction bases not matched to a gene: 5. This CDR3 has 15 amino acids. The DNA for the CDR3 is TGTGCCAGCAGCGGGATGGGACAGAGCAATCAGCCCCAGCATTTT. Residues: CASSGMGQSNQPQHF.

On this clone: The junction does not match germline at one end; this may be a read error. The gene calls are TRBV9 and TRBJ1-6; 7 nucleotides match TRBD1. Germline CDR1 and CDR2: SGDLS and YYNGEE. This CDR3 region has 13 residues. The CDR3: CASSVGTRDSRIF. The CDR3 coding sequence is TGTGCCAGCAGCGTCGGGACACGGGACAGCCGGATCTTT.

As DNA, the CDR3 is TGTGCCAGCAGTTCACAGGGGGCAGGCTATGGCTACACCTTC. It translates to CASSSQGAGYGYTF. The chain is built from TRBV28 and TRBJ1-2; 9 positions match TRBD1. This CDR3 is 14 amino acids long. CDR1 and CDR2 from the germline V gene are MDHEN and SYDVKM. V trimming: 4 bases; J trimming: 4 bases; junction bases outside the gene matches: 4.

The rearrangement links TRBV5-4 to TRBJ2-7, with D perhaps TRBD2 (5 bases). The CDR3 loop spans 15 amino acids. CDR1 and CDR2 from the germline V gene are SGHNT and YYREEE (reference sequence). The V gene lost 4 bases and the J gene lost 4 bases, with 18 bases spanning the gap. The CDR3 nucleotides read TGTGCCAGCAGCCTCGGGATGGACGGGATTTACGAGCAGTACTTC. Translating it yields CASSLGMDGIYEQYF.

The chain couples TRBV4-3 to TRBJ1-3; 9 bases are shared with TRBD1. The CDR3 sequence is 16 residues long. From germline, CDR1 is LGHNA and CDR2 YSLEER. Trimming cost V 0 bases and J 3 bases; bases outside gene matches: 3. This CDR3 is CASSQDWGQGGNTIYF. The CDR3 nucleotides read TGCGCCAGCAGCCAAGATTGGGGACAGGGTGGAAACACCATATATTTT.

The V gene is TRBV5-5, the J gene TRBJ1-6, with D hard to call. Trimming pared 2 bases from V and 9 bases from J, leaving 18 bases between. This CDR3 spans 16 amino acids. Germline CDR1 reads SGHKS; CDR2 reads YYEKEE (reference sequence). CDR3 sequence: CASSFRDPSGGSPLHF. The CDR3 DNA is TGTGCCAGCAGCTTCAGAGACCCCAGCGGTGGTTCACCCCTCCACTTT.

The CDR3 sequence is CASSRDSGAPYNEQFF. The CDR3 DNA reads TGCGCCAGCAGCCGGGACAGCGGAGCACCCTACAATGAGCAGTTCTTC. This chain uses TRBV5-1 with TRBJ2-1; 7 nucleotides match TRBD1. The CDR3 contains 16 residues. The V and J ends lost 4 bases and 2 bases, in that order; junction bases with no gene match: 9. Germline-derived CDR1 and CDR2 are SGHRS and YFSETQ.

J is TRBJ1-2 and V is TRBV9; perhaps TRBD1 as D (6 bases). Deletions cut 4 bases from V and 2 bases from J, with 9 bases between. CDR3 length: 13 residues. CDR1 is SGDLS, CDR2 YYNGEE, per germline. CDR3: CASSTTGNYGYTF. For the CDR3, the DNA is TGTGCCAGCAGCACAACAGGGAACTATGGCTACACCTTC. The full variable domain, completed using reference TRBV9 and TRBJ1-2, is DSGVTQTPKHLITATGQRVTLRCSPRSGDLSVYWYQQSLDQGLQFLIQYYNGEERAKGNILERFSAQQFPDLHSELNLSSLELGDSALYFCASSTTGNYGYTFGSGTRLTVV.

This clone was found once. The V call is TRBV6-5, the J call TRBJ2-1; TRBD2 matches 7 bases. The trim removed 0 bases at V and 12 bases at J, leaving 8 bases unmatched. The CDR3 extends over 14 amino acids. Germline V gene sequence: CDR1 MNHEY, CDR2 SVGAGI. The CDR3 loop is CASSYSGAGVGQFF. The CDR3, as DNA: TGTGCCAGCAGTTACTCAGGCGCGGGAGTAGGGCAGTTCTTC.

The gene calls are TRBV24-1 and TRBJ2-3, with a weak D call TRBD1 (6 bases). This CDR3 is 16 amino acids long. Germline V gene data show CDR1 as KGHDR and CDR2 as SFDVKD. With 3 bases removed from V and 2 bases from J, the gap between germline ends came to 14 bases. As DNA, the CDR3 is TGTGCCACCAGTGATGCGCGGACAGCCCACACAGATACGCAGTATTTT. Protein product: CATSDARTAHTDTQYF.

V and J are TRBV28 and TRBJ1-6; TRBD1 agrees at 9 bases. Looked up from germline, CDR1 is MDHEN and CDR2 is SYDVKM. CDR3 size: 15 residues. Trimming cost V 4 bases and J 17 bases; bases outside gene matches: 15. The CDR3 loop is CASSSSAQGAHRIHF. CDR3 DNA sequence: TGTGCCAGCAGTTCATCAGCACAGGGGGCGCATAGGATCCACTTT.

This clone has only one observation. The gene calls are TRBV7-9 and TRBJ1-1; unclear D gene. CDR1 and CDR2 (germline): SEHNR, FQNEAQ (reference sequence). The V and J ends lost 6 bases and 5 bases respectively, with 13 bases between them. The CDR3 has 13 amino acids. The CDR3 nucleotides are TGTGCCAGCAGTCTCTTATTTTCGACTGAAGCTTTCTTT. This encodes CASSLLFSTEAFF.

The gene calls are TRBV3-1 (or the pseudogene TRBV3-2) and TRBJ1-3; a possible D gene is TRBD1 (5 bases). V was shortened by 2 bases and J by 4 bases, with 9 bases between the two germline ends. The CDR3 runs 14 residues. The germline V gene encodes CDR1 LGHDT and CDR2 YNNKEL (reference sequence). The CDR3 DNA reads TGTGCCAGCAGCCAAAGTAGGGGAGGAAACACCATATATTTT. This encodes CASSQSRGGNTIYF.

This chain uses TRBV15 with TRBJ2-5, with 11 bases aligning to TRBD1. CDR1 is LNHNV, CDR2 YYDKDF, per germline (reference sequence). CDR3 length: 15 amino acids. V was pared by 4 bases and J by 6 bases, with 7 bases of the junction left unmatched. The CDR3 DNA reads TGTGCCACCAGCATGCTCGGACAGGGGGCAAAGACCCAGTACTTC. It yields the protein CATSMLGQGAKTQYF.

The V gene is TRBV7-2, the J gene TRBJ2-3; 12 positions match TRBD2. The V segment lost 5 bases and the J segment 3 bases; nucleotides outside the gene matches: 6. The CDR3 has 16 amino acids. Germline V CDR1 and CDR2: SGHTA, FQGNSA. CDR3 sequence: CASSTTSGGYTDTQYF. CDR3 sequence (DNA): TGTGCCAGCAGCACAACTAGCGGGGGGTATACAGATACGCAGTATTTT.

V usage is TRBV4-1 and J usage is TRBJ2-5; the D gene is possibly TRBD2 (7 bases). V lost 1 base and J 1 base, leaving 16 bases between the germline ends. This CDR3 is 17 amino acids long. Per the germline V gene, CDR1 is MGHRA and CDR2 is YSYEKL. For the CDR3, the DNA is TGCGCCAGCAGCCAAGGGGCCTTAGGGGGGGTCCAAGAGACCCAGTACTTC. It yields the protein CASSQGALGGVQETQYF.